The clone carrying this T cell receptor (beta chain) was seen more than once but under ten times. This record belongs to a study of T cells after yellow fever vaccination. Study summary: SMART-Seq v4 Ultra Low Input prepared the low-cell-number fractions.

Germline-derived CDR1 and CDR2 are SGHVS and FNYEAQ. J gave up 10 bases and V 5 bases, and 8 bases lay outside the gene matches. The CDR3 spans 13 residues. TCRdb fed the 5' RACE reads into MiXCR, producing one record per CDR3 protein. The sample lists 300,000 to 400,000 distinct CDR3 sequences; roughly 8.6% were seen once. Sequenced here: PBMCs, sampled roughly seven weeks after the first yellow fever vaccination. The J gene is TRBJ2-5, the V gene TRBV7-6, with 9 bases fitting TRBD1. This sequence originates from a young man who received the YFV17D yellow fever vaccine. This CDR3 is CASSPGQGRDQYF. The DNA for the CDR3 is TGTGCCAGCAGCCCAGGACAGGGGAGGGACCAGTACTTC.